The subject of this entry is one T cell receptor (beta chain). What it binds is unknown. V shed 5 bases and J shed 6 bases, with 10 bases lying between them. The CDR3 has 12 residues. Germline V lookup: CDR1 MNHEY, CDR2 SMNVEV (reference sequence). This entry is derived from a study of cytomegalovirus exposure and HLA in healthy donors. Repertoires were generated with immunoSEQ multiplex PCR, while TCRdb's copy carries only in-frame clones and drops some. The sample lists approximately 70,000 clones; about 94% were seen once. Findings and caveats of the study: The study flagged approximately 180 TCR beta chains as cytomegalovirus-associated.

This TCR derives from a woman aged 18-29 years in good health and CMV-seronegative. The rearrangement links TRBV27 to TRBJ1-2; D not resolved. The sample comprised PBMCs. CDR3 in amino acids: CASSAGWDGYTF. The CDR3 region has the DNA TGTGCCAGCAGTGCGGGGTGGGATGGCTACACCTTC.